The next 22 T cell receptor beta chains were all read from a single sample in a study of cytotoxic CD8 clonotypes in ibrutinib-treated CLL. Some clones are missing from TCRdb's copy, which holds only in-frame ones; the method was immunoSEQ multiplex PCR. The sample carries more than 45,000 clones, roughly 80% recorded once. The source material was PBMCs, sampled after 24 months of ibrutinib treatment. The origin of the receptors is a human donor with chronic lymphocytic leukemia.

The chain couples TRBV6-6 to TRBJ2-7; 10 bases align to TRBD2. CDR3 length: 13 amino acids. Trimming cost V 11 bases and J 3 bases; bases outside gene matches: 7. From germline, CDR1 is MNHNY and CDR2 SVGAGI (reference sequence). The CDR3 sequence: CASLAGDRYEQYF. The CDR3 nucleotides read TGTGCCTCTCTAGCGGGAGATCGCTACGAGCAGTACTTC.

This clone was observed a few times. This sequence joins TRBV27 and TRBJ1-5; TRBD1 might be the D (6 bases). Trimming stripped 6 bases from V and 0 bases from J, with 9 bases between. This CDR3 region has 14 residues. The germline CDR1 and CDR2 sequences are MNHEY and SMNVEV (reference sequence). CDR3 sequence reads: CASSGQISNQPQHF. CDR3 nucleotide sequence: TGTGCCAGCAGCGGACAGATTAGCAATCAGCCCCAGCATTTT.

The chain links TRBV28 to TRBJ2-3, with TRBD2 as a possible D gene (5 bases). V lost 4 bases and J 1 base, leaving 12 bases between the germline ends. The CDR3 spans 15 residues. Germline lookup yields CDR1 MDHEN and CDR2 SYDVKM. The CDR3 DNA follows: TGTGCCAGCAGTTCTCCGGGGTCGGGCACAGATACGCAGTATTTT. Its translation: CASSSPGSGTDTQYF.

The chain is built from TRBV6-6 and TRBJ1-1, with a possible D match to TRBD1 (5 bases). The CDR3 length is 14 residues. Germline values: CDR1 MNHNY, CDR2 SVGAGI (reference sequence). Trimming left V 5 bases short and J 1 base short, with 11 bases between. The CDR3 DNA follows: TGTGCCAGCAGTCACCCAGGGCAGAACACTGAAGCTTTCTTT. Translated: CASSHPGQNTEAFF.

The chain recombines TRBV7-9 with TRBJ2-3; weak D call: TRBD2 (5 bases). Trimming removed 4 bases from V and 1 base from J, with 12 bases in between. Germline V gives CDR1 SEHNR, CDR2 FQNEAQ (reference sequence). The CDR3 totals 15 residues. CDR3 loop: CASSSPGMGTDTQYF. As DNA, the CDR3 is TGTGCCAGCAGCTCGCCGGGAATGGGCACAGATACGCAGTATTTT.

The V and J genes are TRBV19 and TRBJ1-2; D is undetermined. V dropped 8 bases and J dropped 8 bases, with 18 bases sitting between them. CDR3 length: 13 amino acids. The germline V gene has CDR1 LNHDA and CDR2 SQIVND (reference sequence). DNA of the CDR3: TGTGCCAGTTCCCTTAGAGATCTGTTGGGCTACACCTTC. This sequence encodes CASSLRDLLGYTF.

V and J are TRBV20-1 and TRBJ2-1; weak D call: TRBD1 (5 bases). Trimming pared 3 bases from V and 9 bases from J, leaving 9 bases between. Germline CDR1 reads DFQATT; CDR2 reads SNEGSKA (reference sequence). The CDR3 is made up of 11 amino acids. Written as DNA, the CDR3 is TGCAGTGCTAGCTGGGGCATTGAGCAGTTCTTC. This gives the protein CSASWGIEQFF.

CDR3 in DNA: TGTGCCAGCAGCAGGACAGGGCCTAGCTCCTACGAGCAGTACTTC. Encoded protein: CASSRTGPSSYEQYF. The chain combines TRBV5-6 with TRBJ2-7; 8 bases map to TRBD1. The CDR3 loop spans 15 amino acids. CDR1 and CDR2 from the germline V gene are SGHDT and YYEEEE. Trimming at V came to 4 bases and at J to 0 bases, leaving 6 bases not matched to a gene.

Here the CDR3 reads CASSLPQERGYTF. CDR3 DNA sequence: TGTGCCAGCAGCTTACCTCAGGAGCGCGGCTACACCTTC. This chain uses TRBV7-9 with TRBJ1-2; D unclear. The V gene's germline CDR1 is SEHNR and CDR2 FQNEAQ (reference sequence). Between the trimmed V and J ends, which lost 2 bases and 8 bases, there was a span of 12 bases. The CDR3 loop spans 13 amino acids.

This clone is labeled as medium-sized. The J gene is TRBJ1-1, the V gene TRBV5-4; D perhaps matches TRBD1 (5 bases). Germline CDR1 is SGHNT and CDR2 is YYREEE (reference sequence). The CDR3 totals 15 residues. V lost 4 bases and J 0 bases, leaving 13 bases between the germline ends. The CDR3 is CASSMGGGMNTEAFF. CDR3 nucleotides: TGTGCCAGCAGCATGGGCGGGGGTATGAACACTGAAGCTTTCTTT.

The chain links TRBV10-1 to TRBJ2-3; maybe TRBD2 (5 bases). The CDR3 is made up of 15 amino acids. V lost 0 bases and J lost 2, with 9 bases in between. Germline-derived CDR1 and CDR2 are WNHNN and SYGVQD (reference sequence). Here the CDR3 reads CASSESPSLTDTQYF. CDR3 sequence (DNA): TGCGCCAGCAGTGAGTCGCCTAGCCTCACAGATACGCAGTATTTT.

This clone was seen a few times. The chain links TRBV6-6 to TRBJ1-1, with D perhaps matching TRBD1 (6 bases). This CDR3 contains 12 residues. Germline CDR1 reads MNHNY; CDR2 reads SVGAGI (reference sequence). Here the CDR3 reads CASERGATEAFF. For the CDR3, the DNA is TGTGCTAGCGAACGGGGGGCCACTGAAGCTTTCTTT.

This clone was seen a handful of times. The genes are TRBV15 and TRBJ1-1; D uncertain. This CDR3 contains 13 residues. Germline loops: CDR1 LNHNV, CDR2 YYDKDF (reference sequence). V lost 6 bases, J lost 0 bases, and 8 bases lay in between. The CDR3 bases are TGTGCCACCAGTTCGACATTGAACACTGAAGCTTTCTTT. This gives the protein CATSSTLNTEAFF.

The CDR3, as DNA: TGCGCCAGCGATATAGGAGGGACCGAAGCTTTCTTT. This codes for CASDIGGTEAFF. The rearrangement joins TRBV4-1 to TRBJ1-1; a weak D match, TRBD1 (5 bases). The germline CDR1 and CDR2 sequences are MGHRA and YSYEKL. V lost 8 bases, J lost 8 bases, and 15 bases lay in between. The CDR3 is made up of 12 amino acids.

This clone is a singleton in its sample. V gene TRBV6-5 combines with J gene TRBJ2-1; D possibly matches TRBD1 or TRBD2 (5 bases each). The germline gives CDR1 MNHEY, CDR2 SVGAGI. This CDR3 comprises 14 residues. V gave up 2 bases and J gave up 5 bases, with 10 bases separating them. The CDR3 nucleotides read TGTGCCAGCAGTTACCCAGGGACCCACAATGAGCAGTTCTTC. Protein sequence: CASSYPGTHNEQFF.

This rearrangement joins TRBV5-4 to TRBJ2-7; weak D call: TRBD1 (6 bases). Germline CDR1 and CDR2: SGHNT and YYREEE (reference sequence). Trimming left V 0 bases short and J 2 bases short, with 9 bases between. The CDR3 contains 14 residues. CDR3 DNA sequence: TGTGCCAGCAGCTTGGGGACAGACGCCTACGAGCAGTACTTC. Residues: CASSLGTDAYEQYF.

The chain employs TRBV30 and TRBJ2-2; D is undetermined. The CDR3 spans 13 residues. The ends were cut back, 1 base at V and 2 bases at J, with 5 bases in the middle. Germline V gives CDR1 GTSNPN, CDR2 SVGIG (reference sequence). In DNA form, the CDR3 reads TGTGCCTGGAGTGGTTACAACACCGGGGAGCTGTTTTTT. This translates into CAWSGYNTGELFF.

This sequence joins TRBV28 and TRBJ1-2, with D tentatively TRBD1 (6 bases). Germline CDR1 and CDR2: MDHEN and SYDVKM. V shed 1 base and J shed 2 bases, with 8 bases lying between them. This CDR3 has 14 amino acids. The CDR3 loop reads CASSLFQGNYGYTF. The CDR3 DNA is TGTGCCAGCAGTTTATTTCAGGGGAACTATGGCTACACCTTC.

The J gene is TRBJ2-7, the V gene TRBV9; TRBD1 matches at 7 bases. This CDR3 spans 12 amino acids. Germline lookup yields CDR1 SGDLS and CDR2 YYNGEE. V lost 3 bases and J lost 9; bases outside the gene matches: 6. This CDR3 reads CASSGTGGGQYF. CDR3 DNA sequence: TGTGCCAGCAGCGGGACAGGTGGGGGGCAGTACTTC.

V gene TRBV27 combines with J gene TRBJ1-1; 7 bases are shared with TRBD1. CDR1 is MNHEY and CDR2 is SMNVEV in the germline V gene (reference sequence). This CDR3 comprises 14 residues. The junction had 3 bases not matched to a gene; V was cut back by 4 bases and J by 1 base. The DNA for the CDR3 is TGTGCCAGCAGTTCCCGGACAGGGAACACTGAAGCTTTCTTT. Amino acid sequence: CASSSRTGNTEAFF.

V is TRBV15 and J is TRBJ1-1; tentative D call: TRBD1 (5 bases). In germline, CDR1 is LNHNV, CDR2 YYDKDF (reference sequence). This CDR3 has 15 amino acids. The V and J ends lost 0 bases and 1 base respectively, with 9 bases between them. The CDR3 protein is CATSRDPGKNTEAFF. In DNA, the CDR3 is TGTGCCACCAGCAGAGATCCAGGGAAGAACACTGAAGCTTTCTTT.

The chain joins TRBV30 to TRBJ1-4; D might be TRBD1 (5 bases). The CDR3 sequence is 13 residues long. The germline V and J ends were trimmed by 2 bases and 7 bases, with 11 bases remaining between them. The germline V gene has CDR1 GTSNPN and CDR2 SVGIG (reference sequence). The CDR3 here is CAWSWTSGEKLFF. The CDR3 DNA reads TGTGCCTGGAGTTGGACATCAGGTGAAAAACTGTTTTTT.